The next 11 T cell receptor beta chains were all read from a single sample in a study of blood T cell repertoires in COVID-19. TCRdb's table, derived via immunoSEQ multiplex PCR, lists solely in-frame clones and lacks some. The data contain around 200,000 clones, 75% to 85% of them seen just once; the ten biggest clones take up roughly 1.2%. The specimen was peripheral blood. These receptors were taken from a woman aged 30 to 39 with COVID-19, enrolled during active disease.

V is TRBV27 and J is TRBJ2-7; TRBD1 aligns across 9 bases. Per germline, CDR1 MNHEY and CDR2 SMNVEV (reference sequence). CDR3 size: 14 residues. Trimming took 5 bases from V and 5 from J; bases not matched to a gene: 7. The CDR3 spells CASSRPGQGHEQYF. CDR3 coding DNA: TGTGCCAGCAGTCGACCGGGACAGGGCCACGAGCAGTACTTC.

CDR3 bases: TGTGCCAGCAGCTCCCGGGGACAGGGGGTAACAGATACGCAGTATTTT. As protein: CASSSRGQGVTDTQYF. The V gene is TRBV7-2, the J gene TRBJ2-3; 11 bases map to TRBD1. The junction had 6 bases not matched to a gene; V was cut back by 4 bases and J by 3 bases. The germline gives CDR1 SGHTA, CDR2 FQGNSA. This CDR3 comprises 16 residues.

The chain links TRBV15 to TRBJ2-1; no clear D. CDR1 is LNHNV, CDR2 YYDKDF, per germline (reference sequence). The CDR3 is made up of 16 amino acids. Trimming removed 3 bases at V and 0 bases at J, with 12 bases between. CDR3: CATSSLRSSSYNEQFF. In DNA form, the CDR3 reads TGTGCCACCAGCAGTCTTCGCTCCAGCTCCTACAATGAGCAGTTCTTC.

The chain recombines TRBV27 with TRBJ2-1, with D possibly being TRBD1 (5 bases). V was pared by 8 bases and J by 1 base, with 9 bases between. CDR1 and CDR2 from the germline V gene are MNHEY and SMNVEV (reference sequence). The CDR3 has 13 amino acids. The CDR3 nucleotides read TGTGCCAGCGGCCAGGGTTCCTACAATGAGCAGTTCTTC. Translation gives CASGQGSYNEQFF.

The gene calls are TRBV10-3 and TRBJ1-6; 7 bases line up with TRBD1. The CDR3 is made up of 17 amino acids. Germline-derived CDR1 and CDR2 are ENHRY and SYGVKD. Trimming took 0 bases from V and 7 from J; bases not matched to a gene: 9. The CDR3 reads CAISESRTGDENSPLHF. The CDR3 DNA sequence: TGTGCCATCAGTGAGTCTCGAACAGGGGACGAGAATTCACCCCTCCACTTT.

This clone was seen only once. CDR3 in amino acids: CASSLGQGDSSPLHF. CDR3 in DNA: TGCGCCAGCAGCTTGGGGCAAGGGGACAGTTCACCCCTCCACTTT. The V and J genes are TRBV5-1 and TRBJ1-6, with 7 bases identical to TRBD1. CDR3 size: 15 residues. CDR1 SGHRS and CDR2 YFSETQ come from the germline V gene. The J segment lost 9 bases and the V segment lost 0 bases, leaving 6 bases of the junction unmatched.

V gene TRBV30 combines with J gene TRBJ1-6; 8 bases line up with TRBD1. The junction had 9 bases not matched to a gene; V was cut back by 1 base and J by 4 bases. The CDR3 is made up of 17 amino acids. Germline CDR1 is GTSNPN and CDR2 is SVGIG (reference sequence). The CDR3 sequence is CAWSGASGGGYNSPLHF. For the CDR3, the DNA is TGTGCCTGGAGTGGGGCATCAGGGGGCGGGTATAATTCACCCCTCCACTTT.

This chain uses TRBV6-5 with TRBJ1-2; tentatively, D is TRBD1 (6 bases). CDR1 is MNHEY, CDR2 SVGAGI, per germline. The V end was cut by 2 bases, the J end by 2 bases, with 9 bases between. The CDR3 totals 14 residues. The CDR3 DNA follows: TGTGCCAGCAGTTACCAGGGACACAACTATGGCTACACCTTC. Translating it yields CASSYQGHNYGYTF.

The V gene is TRBV28, the J gene TRBJ1-1, with D perhaps TRBD1 (5 bases). V gave up 7 bases and J gave up 4 bases, with 16 bases separating them. Per the germline V gene, CDR1 is MDHEN and CDR2 is SYDVKM. The CDR3 contains 14 residues. The CDR3 is CASNAGYGITEAFF. The CDR3 bases are TGTGCCAGCAACGCAGGGTATGGCATCACTGAAGCTTTCTTT.

This rearrangement joins TRBV9 to TRBJ1-6; D is unclear. Trimming removed 4 bases at V and 5 bases at J, with 13 bases between. CDR3 length: 15 amino acids. Germline CDR1 is SGDLS and CDR2 is YYNGEE. CDR3 in amino acids: CASSPQTFHNSPLHF. For the CDR3, the DNA is TGTGCCAGCAGCCCCCAGACTTTTCATAATTCACCCCTCCACTTT.

The chain employs TRBV2 and TRBJ2-3; 10 bases align to TRBD1. The CDR3 consists of 16 residues. J gave up 5 bases and V 0 bases, and 5 bases lay outside the gene matches. Germline-derived CDR1 and CDR2 are SNHLY and FYNNEI. In DNA, the CDR3 is TGTGCCAGCAGTGAAGCAATGGGACAGGGGAGAGATACGCAGTATTTT. Translating gives CASSEAMGQGRDTQYF. Together with reference TRBV2 and TRBJ2-3, the CDR3 gives the full variable domain: EPEVTQTPSHQVTQMGQEVILRCVPISNHLYFYWYRQILGQKVEFLVSFYNNEISEKSEIFDDQFSVERPDGSNFTLKIRSTKLEDSAMYFCASSEAMGQGRDTQYFGPGTRLTVL.